One and the same sample provided the 5 T cell receptor beta chains below, sequenced in a study of T cells after yellow fever vaccination. TCRdb re-called the 5' RACE reads with MiXCR, one entry per CDR3 protein. Among a few hundred thousand distinct CDR3 sequences, about 7% were seen once, and the ten largest hold approximately 0.99%. The material sequenced was CD4+ T cells sorted from PBMCs, taken on the day of the yellow fever booster vaccination. The receptor set was obtained from a man aged 30-40 years who received the YFV17D yellow fever vaccine.

This clonotype was counted a few times. The rearrangement links TRBV7-9 to TRBJ2-7, with unresolved D. Per germline, CDR1 SEHNR and CDR2 FQNEAQ (reference sequence). This CDR3 is 16 amino acids long. V was clipped by 4 bases and J by 4 bases, with 20 bases between them. The CDR3 protein is CASSSRSDRKRYEQYF. The CDR3 DNA reads as TGTGCCAGCAGCTCCCGCTCGGACCGTAAGAGGTACGAGCAGTACTTC.

This chain joins TRBV19 and TRBJ2-7, with 8 bases aligning to TRBD1. Germline CDR1 reads LNHDA; CDR2 reads SQIVND (reference sequence). Trimming took 6 bases from V and 1 from J; bases not matched to a gene: 5. CDR3 length: 14 amino acids. The CDR3 spells CASRDRALSYEQYF. The CDR3 region has the DNA TGTGCCAGTAGGGACAGGGCGTTGTCCTACGAGCAGTACTTC.

This sequence joins TRBV10-3 and TRBJ2-1; unclear D gene. From germline, CDR1 is ENHRY and CDR2 SYGVKD. This CDR3 contains 15 residues. The V end lost 6 bases, the J end lost 7 bases, and 19 bases lay between the germline ends. This CDR3 is CAISDSGLPRNEQFF. Written as DNA, the CDR3 is TGTGCCATCAGCGACTCCGGGCTCCCGAGGAATGAGCAGTTCTTC.

The table lists this clonotype with many counts. The chain joins TRBV4-3 to TRBJ1-2; D not certain. This CDR3 spans 12 amino acids. Trimming pared 3 bases from V and 6 bases from J, leaving 8 bases between. The germline V gene encodes CDR1 LGHNA and CDR2 YSLEER. CDR3 bases: TGCGCCAGCAGCCAGACAAGGGATGGCTACACCTTC. Amino acids: CASSQTRDGYTF.

At least ten counts were recorded for this clonotype. V gene TRBV27 combines with J gene TRBJ2-7; 8 bases agree with TRBD1. The CDR3 has 14 residues. V was pared by 6 bases and J by 3 bases, with 7 bases of the junction left unmatched. From germline, CDR1 is MNHEY and CDR2 SMNVEV (reference sequence). The CDR3, as DNA: TGTGCCAGCAGAAAAGGACAGGGTGTCTACGAGCAGTACTTC. Its protein product is CASRKGQGVYEQYF.